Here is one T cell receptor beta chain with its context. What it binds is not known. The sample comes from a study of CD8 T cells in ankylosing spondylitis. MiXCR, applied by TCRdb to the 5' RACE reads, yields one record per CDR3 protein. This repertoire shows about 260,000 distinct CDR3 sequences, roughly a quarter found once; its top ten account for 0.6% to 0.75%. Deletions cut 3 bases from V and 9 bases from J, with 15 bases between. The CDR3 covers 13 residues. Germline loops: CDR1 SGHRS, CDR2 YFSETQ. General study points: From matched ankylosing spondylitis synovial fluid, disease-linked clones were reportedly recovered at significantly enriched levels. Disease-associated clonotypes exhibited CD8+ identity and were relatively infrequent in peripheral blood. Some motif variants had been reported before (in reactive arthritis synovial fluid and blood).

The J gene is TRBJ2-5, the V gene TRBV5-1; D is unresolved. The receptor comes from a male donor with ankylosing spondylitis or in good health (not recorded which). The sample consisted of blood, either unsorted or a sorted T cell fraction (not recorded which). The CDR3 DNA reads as TGCGCCAGCAGCTCGACGACGGCCGGAGCCCAGTACTTC. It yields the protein CASSSTTAGAQYF.